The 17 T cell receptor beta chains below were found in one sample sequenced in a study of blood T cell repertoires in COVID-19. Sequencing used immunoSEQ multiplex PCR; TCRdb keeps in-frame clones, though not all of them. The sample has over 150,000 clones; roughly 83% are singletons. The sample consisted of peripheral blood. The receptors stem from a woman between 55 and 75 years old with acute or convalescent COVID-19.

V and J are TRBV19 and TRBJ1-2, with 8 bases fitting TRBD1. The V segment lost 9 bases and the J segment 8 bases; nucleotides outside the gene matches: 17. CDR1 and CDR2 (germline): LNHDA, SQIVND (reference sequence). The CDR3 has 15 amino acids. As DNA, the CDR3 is TGTGCCAGCAATCTACAGGGGGGACCTATTAAAGGCTACACCTTC. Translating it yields CASNLQGGPIKGYTF. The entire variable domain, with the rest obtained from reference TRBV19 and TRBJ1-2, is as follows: DGGITQSPKYLFRKEGQNVTLSCEQNLNHDAMYWYRQDPGQGLRLIYYSQIVNDFQKGDIAEGYSVSREKKESFPLTVTSAQKNPTAFYLCASNLQGGPIKGYTFGSGTRLTVV.

Written as DNA, the CDR3 is TGTGCCAGCTCATTTGCCAGAACTAACTATGGCTACACCTTC. Translating it yields CASSFARTNYGYTF. The J gene is TRBJ1-2, the V gene TRBV18; D gene unclear. Germline V CDR1 and CDR2: KGHSH, LQKENI. CDR3 size: 14 residues. With 5 bases removed from V and 0 bases from J, the gap between germline ends came to 10 bases.

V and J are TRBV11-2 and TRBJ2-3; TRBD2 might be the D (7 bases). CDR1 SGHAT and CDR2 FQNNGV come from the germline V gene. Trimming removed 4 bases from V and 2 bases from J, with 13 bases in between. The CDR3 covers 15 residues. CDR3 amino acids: CASSSGGLYTDTQYF. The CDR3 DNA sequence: TGTGCCAGCAGCTCGGGGGGCCTCTACACAGATACGCAGTATTTT.

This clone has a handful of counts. Here the CDR3 DNA reads TGTGCCAGCAGCCAAGCGGACAACAAACTAGCGAGTTCCTACGAGCAGTACTTC. It translates to CASSQADNKLASSYEQYF. The chain combines TRBV3-1 (or the pseudogene TRBV3-2) with TRBJ2-7, with TRBD2 matching over 7 bases. Looked up from germline, CDR1 is LGHDT and CDR2 is YNNKEL (reference sequence). Unmatched junction bases numbered 13, after V lost 1 base and J lost 1 base. The CDR3 is 18 residues long.

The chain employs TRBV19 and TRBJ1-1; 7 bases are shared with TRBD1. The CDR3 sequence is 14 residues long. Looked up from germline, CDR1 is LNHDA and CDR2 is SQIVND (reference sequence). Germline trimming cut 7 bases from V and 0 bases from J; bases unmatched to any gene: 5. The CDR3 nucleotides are TGTGCCAGTAATCCCGGGACAGTGAACACTGAAGCTTTCTTT. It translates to CASNPGTVNTEAFF.

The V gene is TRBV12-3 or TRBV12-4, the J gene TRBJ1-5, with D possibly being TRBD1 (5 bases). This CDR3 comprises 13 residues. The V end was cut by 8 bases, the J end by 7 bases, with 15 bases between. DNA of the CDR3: TGTGCCAGCGGCGCAGGGCCCATACAGCCCCAGCATTTT. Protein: CASGAGPIQPQHF.

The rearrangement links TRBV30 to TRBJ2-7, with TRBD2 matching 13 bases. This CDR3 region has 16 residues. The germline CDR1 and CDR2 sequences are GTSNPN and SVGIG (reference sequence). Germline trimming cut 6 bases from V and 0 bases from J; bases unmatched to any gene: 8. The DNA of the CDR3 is TGTGCCTGCCCCGGGACTAGCGGGATTAGCTCCTACGAGCAGTACTTC. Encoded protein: CACPGTSGISSYEQYF.

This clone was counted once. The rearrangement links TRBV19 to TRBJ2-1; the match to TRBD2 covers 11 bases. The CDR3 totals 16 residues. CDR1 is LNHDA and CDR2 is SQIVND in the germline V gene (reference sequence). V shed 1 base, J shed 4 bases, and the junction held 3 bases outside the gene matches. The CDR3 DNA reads TGTGCCAGTAGTATAGCGGCTAGCGGGGGGTACAATGAGCAGTTCTTC. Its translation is CASSIAASGGYNEQFF. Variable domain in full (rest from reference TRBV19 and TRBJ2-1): DGGITQSPKYLFRKEGQNVTLSCEQNLNHDAMYWYRQDPGQGLRLIYYSQIVNDFQKGDIAEGYSVSREKKESFPLTVTSAQKNPTAFYLCASSIAASGGYNEQFFGPGTRLTVL.

CDR3 sequence: CASSLAVSGVNTEAFF. CDR3 in DNA: TGCGCCAGCAGCTTGGCCGTGTCAGGGGTAAACACTGAAGCTTTCTTT. The V and J genes are TRBV5-1 and TRBJ1-1; a possible D gene is TRBD1 (6 bases). Trimming removed 0 bases from V and 2 bases from J, with 14 bases in between. CDR3 length: 16 amino acids. Germline V gene data show CDR1 as SGHRS and CDR2 as YFSETQ.

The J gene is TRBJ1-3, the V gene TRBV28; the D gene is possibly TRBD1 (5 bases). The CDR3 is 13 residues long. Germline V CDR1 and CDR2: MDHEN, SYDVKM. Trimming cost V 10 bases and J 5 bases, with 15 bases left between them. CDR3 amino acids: CATLGRGRNTIYF. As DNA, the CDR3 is TGTGCCACGCTAGGTCGGGGGAGAAACACCATATATTTT.

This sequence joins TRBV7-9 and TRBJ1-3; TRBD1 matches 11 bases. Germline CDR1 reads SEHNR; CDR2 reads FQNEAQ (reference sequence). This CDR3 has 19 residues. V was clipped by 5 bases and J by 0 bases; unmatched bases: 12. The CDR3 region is CASSLEWKGQGDSGNTIYF. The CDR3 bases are TGTGCCAGCAGCCTCGAATGGAAGGGACAGGGGGACTCTGGAAACACCATATATTTT.

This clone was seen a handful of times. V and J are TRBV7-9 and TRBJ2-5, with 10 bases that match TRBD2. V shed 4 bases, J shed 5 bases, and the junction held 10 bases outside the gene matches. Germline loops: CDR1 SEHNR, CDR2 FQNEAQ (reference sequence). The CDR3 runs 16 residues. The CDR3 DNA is TGTGCCAGCAGCTCGATGTTAGCGGGGGGACGGGAGACCCAGTACTTC. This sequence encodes CASSSMLAGGRETQYF. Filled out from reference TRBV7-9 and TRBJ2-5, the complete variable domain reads DTGVSQNPRHKITKRGQNVTFRCDPISEHNRLYWYRQTLGQGPEFLTYFQNEAQLEKSRLLSDRFSAERPKGSFSTLEIQRTEQGDSAMYLCASSSMLAGGRETQYFGPGTRLLVL.

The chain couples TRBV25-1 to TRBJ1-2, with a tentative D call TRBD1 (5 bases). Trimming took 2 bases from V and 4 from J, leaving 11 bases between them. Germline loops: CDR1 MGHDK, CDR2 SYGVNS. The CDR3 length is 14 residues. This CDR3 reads CASSETGWSYGYTF. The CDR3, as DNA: TGTGCCAGCAGTGAAACAGGATGGAGCTATGGCTACACCTTC.

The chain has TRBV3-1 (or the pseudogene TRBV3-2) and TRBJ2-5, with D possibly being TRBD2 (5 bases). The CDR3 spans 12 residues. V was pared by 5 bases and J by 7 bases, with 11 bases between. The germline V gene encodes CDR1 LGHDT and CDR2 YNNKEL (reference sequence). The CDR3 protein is CASSWGEGTQYF. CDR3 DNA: TGTGCCAGCAGCTGGGGAGAGGGGACCCAGTACTTC.

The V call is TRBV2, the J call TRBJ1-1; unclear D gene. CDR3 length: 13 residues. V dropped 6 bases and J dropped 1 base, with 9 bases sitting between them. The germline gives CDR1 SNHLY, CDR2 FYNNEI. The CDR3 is CASSVESNTEAFF. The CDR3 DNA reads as TGTGCCAGCAGCGTCGAGTCGAACACTGAAGCTTTCTTT.

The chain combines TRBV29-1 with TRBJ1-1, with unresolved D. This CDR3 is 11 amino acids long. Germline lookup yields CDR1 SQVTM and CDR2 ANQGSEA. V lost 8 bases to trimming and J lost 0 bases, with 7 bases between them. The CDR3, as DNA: TGCAGCATTCTCCTGAACACTGAAGCTTTCTTT. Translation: CSILLNTEAFF.

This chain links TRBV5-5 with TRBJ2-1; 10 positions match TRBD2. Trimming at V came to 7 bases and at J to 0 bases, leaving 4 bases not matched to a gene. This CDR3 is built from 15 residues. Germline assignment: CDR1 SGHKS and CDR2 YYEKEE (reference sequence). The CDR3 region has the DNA TGTGCCAGCGCCCCTAGCGGGAGCTCCTACAATGAGCAGTTCTTC. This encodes CASAPSGSSYNEQFF.